This paragraph reports one T cell receptor beta chain. Its antigen is still unknown. This entry is derived from a study of cytomegalovirus exposure and HLA in healthy donors. Profiling relied on immunoSEQ multiplex PCR, and the TCRdb table lists in-frame clones only, not all of them. The top ten clones hold 1.1% of a sample with around 86,000 clones, approximately 93% of them seen once. Study-wide points: Rarity marked most TCR sequences, yet some public TCRs occurred in many donors. The study designated 160 or so TCR beta chains cytomegalovirus-associated.

V was clipped by 10 bases and J by 4 bases; unmatched bases: 9. The CDR3 has 15 residues. CDR1 SGHNT and CDR2 YYREEE come from the germline V gene (reference sequence). The sequencing input was PBMCs. This receptor was obtained from a woman in her thirties in good health and CMV-seropositive. The chain combines TRBV5-4 with TRBJ2-1; 12 bases fit TRBD2. CDR3 bases: TGTGCCTGCTGGACTAGCGGGAACAATTACAATGAGCAGTTCTTC. This codes for CACWTSGNNYNEQFF.